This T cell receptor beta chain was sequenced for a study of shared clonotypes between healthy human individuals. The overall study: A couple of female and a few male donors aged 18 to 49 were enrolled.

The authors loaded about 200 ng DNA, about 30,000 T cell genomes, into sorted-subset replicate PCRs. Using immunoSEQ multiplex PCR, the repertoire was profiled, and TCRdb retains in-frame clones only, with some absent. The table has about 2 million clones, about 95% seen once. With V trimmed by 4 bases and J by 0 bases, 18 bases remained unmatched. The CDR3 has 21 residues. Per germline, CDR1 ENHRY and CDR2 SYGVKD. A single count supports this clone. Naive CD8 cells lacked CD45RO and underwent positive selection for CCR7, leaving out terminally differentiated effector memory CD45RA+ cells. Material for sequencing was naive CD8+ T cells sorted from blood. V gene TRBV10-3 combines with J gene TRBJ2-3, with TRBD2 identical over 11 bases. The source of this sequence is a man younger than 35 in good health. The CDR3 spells CAISATSGTSGIKMSTDTQYF. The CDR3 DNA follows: TGTGCCATCAGTGCCACCTCCGGGACTAGCGGAATAAAAATGAGCACAGATACGCAGTATTTT.